These T cell receptor beta chains were read from a single sample in a study of HIV-infected patients and healthy controls. TCRdb passed the 5' RACE reads through MiXCR, listing each CDR3 protein once. The data contain some 8,700 distinct CDR3 sequences, approximately 8.3% of them singletons. This specimen was blood, taken during antiretroviral therapy. These receptors were collected from an adult with HIV infection. Both conserved end residues are trimmed from each CDR3.

j_call v_call cdr3_aa
TRBJ2-5 TRBV10-3 AISPGTSGSGLETQY
TRBJ2-4 TRBV7-3 AGPDRGRRVAKNIQY
TRBJ1-5 TRBV19 ASSLQDRVGQPQH
TRBJ1-5 TRBV11-2 ASSQGGGPQH
TRBJ2-3 TRBV13 ASSLGRQGASTDTQY
TRBJ2-6 TRBV3-1 ASSPNRAGANVLT
TRBJ1-1 TRBV12-3/TRBV12-4 ASSLLGEAF
TRBJ1-2 TRBV25-1 ASNRLDRGRVGGYT
TRBJ1-1 TRBV7-8 ASSPGRLNTEAF
TRBJ2-7 TRBV28 ATQETYEQY
TRBJ1-5 TRBV24-1 ATSEGGQGASQPQH
TRBJ1-1 TRBV3-1 ASSQTGLEAF
TRBJ2-2 TRBV12-3/TRBV12-4 ASSLGGNTGELF
TRBJ2-5 TRBV7-8 ASSLQRGAIQETQY
TRBJ2-6 TRBV9 ASSVGIGQGISGANVLT
TRBJ2-1 TRBV25-1 ASSGQTEQF
TRBJ1-1 TRBV7-2 ASSPRPQGVGPGTEAF
TRBJ2-1 TRBV10-3 AISVGESEQF
TRBJ2-6 TRBV12-3/TRBV12-4 ASSLGANVLT
TRBJ1-1 TRBV12-3/TRBV12-4 ASSSGGRTEAF
TRBJ2-3 TRBV5-1 ASSVASGGMTDTQY
TRBJ1-1 TRBV30 AWSRGGPTEAF
TRBJ2-2 TRBV27 ASHRDRGQGGELF
TRBJ2-1 TRBV10-3 ATAPGDTTDEQF
TRBJ1-2 TRBV12-3/TRBV12-4 ASRDTGSYGYT
TRBJ2-5 TRBV6-5 ASRPSSGALGVETQY
TRBJ1-2 TRBV3-1 ASSQEAIGGYT
TRBJ2-1 TRBV7-7 ASSLDEASGYNEQF